These T cell receptor beta chains were read from a single sample in a study of cytomegalovirus exposure and HLA in healthy donors. Clones were sequenced by immunoSEQ multiplex PCR, and TCRdb holds only the in-frame ones, with some missing. The data show 150,000 to 200,000 clones, approximately 84% seen once. Sample: PBMCs. These receptors were collected from a woman aged 40 to 50 in good health and CMV-seropositive. Both conserved end residues are part of each CDR3. The D gene is left open where the match is weak. Not all rows give a size; the values are once, few, many and, for expanded clones, a class.

-,-,TRBJ1-2,TRBV7-3,CASSLEGAYGYTF,TGTGCCAGCAGCTTAGAGGGAGCCTATGGCTACACCTTC
-,-,TRBJ1-2,TRBV2,CASTQQSNYGYTF,TGTGCCAGCACTCAACAGTCTAACTATGGCTACACCTTC
-,TRBD1,TRBJ2-5,TRBV2,CASSVGQGATQYF,TGTGCCAGCAGTGTGGGACAGGGGGCGACCCAGTACTTC
-,-,TRBJ1-5,TRBV27,CASSLMGLGGQPDQPQHF,TGTGCCAGCAGTTTAATGGGACTGGGAGGGCAGCCGGATCAGCCCCAGCATTTT
-,-,TRBJ2-2,TRBV14,CASSQEVATGELFF,TGTGCCAGCAGCCAAGAGGTAGCCACCGGGGAGCTGTTTTTT
-,TRBD1,TRBJ1-4,TRBV7-8,CASSTGTGNEKLFF,TGTGCCAGCAGTACCGGGACAGGAAATGAAAAACTGTTTTTT
-,TRBD1,TRBJ1-2,TRBV5-5,CASRPQGDYGYTF,TGTGCCAGCAGACCACAGGGGGACTATGGCTACACCTTC
few,-,TRBJ2-3,TRBV4-2,CASSQDWEGGHTDTQYF,TGTGCCAGCAGCCAAGATTGGGAGGGGGGGCACACAGATACGCAGTATTTT
few,-,TRBJ1-1,TRBV6-5,CASSYAPRTEAFF,TGTGCCAGCAGTTACGCACCGCGGACTGAAGCTTTCTTT
-,-,TRBJ2-2,TRBV18,CASSRTETYGELFF,TGTGCCAGCTCAAGGACAGAAACCTACGGGGAGCTGTTTTTT
-,TRBD2,TRBJ2-3,TRBV5-1,CASSATSGGVKRTDTQYF,TGCGCCAGCAGCGCCACTAGCGGGGGGGTAAAACGCACAGATACGCAGTATTTT